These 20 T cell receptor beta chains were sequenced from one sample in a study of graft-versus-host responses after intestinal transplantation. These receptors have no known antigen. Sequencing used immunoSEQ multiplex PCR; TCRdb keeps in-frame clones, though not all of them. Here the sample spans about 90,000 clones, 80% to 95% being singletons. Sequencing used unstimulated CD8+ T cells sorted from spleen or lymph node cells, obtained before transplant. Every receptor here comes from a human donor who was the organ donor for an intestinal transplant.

The CDR3 nucleotides read TGTGCCAGCAGCACCCTCAACAGAGATACGCAGTATTTT. Protein: CASSTLNRDTQYF. This chain joins TRBV11-3 and TRBJ2-3; no firm D call. Trimming shortened V by 5 bases and J by 5 bases, and 11 bases separated the two germline ends. The V gene's germline CDR1 is SGHNT and CDR2 YENEEA. The CDR3 runs to 13 residues.

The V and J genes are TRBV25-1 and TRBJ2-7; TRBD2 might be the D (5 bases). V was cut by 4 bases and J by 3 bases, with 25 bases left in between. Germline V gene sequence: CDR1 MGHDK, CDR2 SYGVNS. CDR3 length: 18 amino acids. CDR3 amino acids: CASSGLEGWSNDIYEQYF. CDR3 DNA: TGTGCCAGCAGTGGTCTCGAGGGTTGGTCAAATGATATCTACGAGCAGTACTTC.

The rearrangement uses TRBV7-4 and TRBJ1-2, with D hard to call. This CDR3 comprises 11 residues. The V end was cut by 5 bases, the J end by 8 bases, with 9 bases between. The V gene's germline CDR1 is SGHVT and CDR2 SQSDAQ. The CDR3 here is CASSEPEGYTF. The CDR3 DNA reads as TGTGCCAGCAGCGAACCGGAGGGCTACACCTTC.

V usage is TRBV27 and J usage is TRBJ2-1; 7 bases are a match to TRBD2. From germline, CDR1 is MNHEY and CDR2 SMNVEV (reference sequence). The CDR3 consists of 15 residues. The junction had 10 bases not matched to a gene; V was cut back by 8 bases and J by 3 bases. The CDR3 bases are TGTGCCAGCTCCTATAGCCCGGGAGGCTACAATGAGCAGTTCTTC. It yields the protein CASSYSPGGYNEQFF.

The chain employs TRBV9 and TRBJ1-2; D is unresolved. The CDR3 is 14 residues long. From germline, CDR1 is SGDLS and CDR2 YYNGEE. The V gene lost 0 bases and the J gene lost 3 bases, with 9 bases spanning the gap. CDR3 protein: CASSVGRADYGYTF. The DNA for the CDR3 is TGTGCCAGCAGCGTAGGAAGAGCTGACTATGGCTACACCTTC.

DNA of the CDR3: TGTGCCAGCAGCCCCCGGGGTTCCAGGACCCCCTACGAGCAGTACTTC. This translates into CASSPRGSRTPYEQYF. V and J are TRBV7-2 and TRBJ2-7; TRBD2 is a possible D gene (5 bases). Germline V gene lookup returns CDR1 SGHTA and CDR2 FQGNSA. Trimming shortened V by 5 bases and J by 2 bases, and 19 bases separated the two germline ends. This CDR3 is 16 amino acids long.

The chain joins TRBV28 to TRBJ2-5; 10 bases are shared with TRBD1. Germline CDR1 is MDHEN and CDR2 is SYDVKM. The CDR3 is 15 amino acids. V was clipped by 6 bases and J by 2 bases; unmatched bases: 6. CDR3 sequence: CASRAGTGAQETQYF. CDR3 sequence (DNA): TGTGCCAGCAGGGCCGGGACAGGGGCACAAGAGACCCAGTACTTC.

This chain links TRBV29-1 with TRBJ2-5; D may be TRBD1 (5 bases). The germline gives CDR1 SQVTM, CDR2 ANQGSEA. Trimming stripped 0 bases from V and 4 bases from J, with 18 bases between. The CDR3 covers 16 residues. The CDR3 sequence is CSVEDLAGMSGETQYF. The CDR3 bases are TGCAGCGTTGAAGATCTGGCAGGGATGTCAGGAGAGACCCAGTACTTC.

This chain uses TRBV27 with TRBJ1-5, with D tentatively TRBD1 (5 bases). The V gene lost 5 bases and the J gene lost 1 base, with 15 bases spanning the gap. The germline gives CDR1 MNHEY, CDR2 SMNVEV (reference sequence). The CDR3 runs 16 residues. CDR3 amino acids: CASSPAGLGSNQPQHF. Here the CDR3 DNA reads TGTGCCAGCAGTCCCGCAGGGTTGGGGAGCAATCAGCCCCAGCATTTT.

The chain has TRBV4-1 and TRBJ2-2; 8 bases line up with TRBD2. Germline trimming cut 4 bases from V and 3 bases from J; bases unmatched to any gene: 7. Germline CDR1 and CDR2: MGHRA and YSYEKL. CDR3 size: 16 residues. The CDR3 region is CASSLPGGGDTGELFF. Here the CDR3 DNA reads TGCGCCAGCAGCCTTCCCGGGGGGGGCGACACCGGGGAGCTGTTTTTT.

The CDR3 region has the DNA TGTGCCAGCAGCCGTAGGACTAGCGGGGGCACAGATACGCAGTATTTT. Encoded protein: CASSRRTSGGTDTQYF. The chain links TRBV4-2 to TRBJ2-3, with TRBD2 identical over 12 bases. This CDR3 comprises 16 residues. J was trimmed by 1 base and V by 4 bases; bases with no gene match: 3. From germline, CDR1 is LGHNA and CDR2 YNFKEQ.

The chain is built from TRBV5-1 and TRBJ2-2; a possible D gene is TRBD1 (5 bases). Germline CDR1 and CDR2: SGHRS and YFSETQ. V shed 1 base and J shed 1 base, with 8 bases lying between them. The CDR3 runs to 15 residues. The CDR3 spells CASSLTRENTGELFF. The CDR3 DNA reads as TGCGCCAGCAGCTTGACCAGGGAGAACACCGGGGAGCTGTTTTTT.

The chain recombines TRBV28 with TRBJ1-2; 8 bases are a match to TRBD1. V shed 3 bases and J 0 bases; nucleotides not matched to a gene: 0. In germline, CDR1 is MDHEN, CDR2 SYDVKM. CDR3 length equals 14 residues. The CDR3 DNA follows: TGTGCCAGCAGTTTGGGACAGGCTAACTATGGCTACACCTTC. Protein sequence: CASSLGQANYGYTF.

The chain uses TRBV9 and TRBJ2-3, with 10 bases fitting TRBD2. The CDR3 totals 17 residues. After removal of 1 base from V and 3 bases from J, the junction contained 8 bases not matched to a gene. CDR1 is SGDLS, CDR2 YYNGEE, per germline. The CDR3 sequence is CASSVPQRGGGTDTQYF. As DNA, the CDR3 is TGTGCCAGCAGCGTACCCCAGCGGGGGGGCGGGACAGATACGCAGTATTTT.

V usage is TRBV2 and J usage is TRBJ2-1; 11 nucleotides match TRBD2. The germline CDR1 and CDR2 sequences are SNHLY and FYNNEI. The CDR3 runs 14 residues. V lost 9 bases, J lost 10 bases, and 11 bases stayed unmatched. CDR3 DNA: TGTGCCAGGACACTAGCGGGGGCTCGTGGCGAGCAGTTCTTC. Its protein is CARTLAGARGEQFF.

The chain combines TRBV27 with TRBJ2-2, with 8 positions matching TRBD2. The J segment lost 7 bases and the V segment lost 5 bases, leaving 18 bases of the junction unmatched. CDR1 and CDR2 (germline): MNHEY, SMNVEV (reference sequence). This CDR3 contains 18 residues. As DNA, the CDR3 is TGTGCCAGCAGTCCGCAACTCGCGGGAGGCTCCTGGGGCGGGGAGCTGTTTTTT. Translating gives CASSPQLAGGSWGGELFF.

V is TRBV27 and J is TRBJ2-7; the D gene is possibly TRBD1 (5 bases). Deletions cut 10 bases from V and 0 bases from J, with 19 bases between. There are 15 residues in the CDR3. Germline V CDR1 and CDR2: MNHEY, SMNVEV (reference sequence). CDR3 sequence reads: CANGLGVRSSYEQYF. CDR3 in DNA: TGTGCCAACGGATTAGGGGTTCGTAGCTCCTACGAGCAGTACTTC.

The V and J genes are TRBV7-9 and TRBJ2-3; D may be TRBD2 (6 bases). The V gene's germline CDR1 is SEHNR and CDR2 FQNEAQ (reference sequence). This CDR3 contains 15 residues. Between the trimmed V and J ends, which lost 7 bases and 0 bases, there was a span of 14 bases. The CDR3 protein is CASTPPGVSTDTQYF. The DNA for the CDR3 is TGTGCCAGCACTCCACCGGGGGTTAGCACAGATACGCAGTATTTT. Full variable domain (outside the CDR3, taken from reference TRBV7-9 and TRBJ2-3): DTGVSQNPRHKITKRGQNVTFRCDPISEHNRLYWYRQTLGQGPEFLTYFQNEAQLEKSRLLSDRFSAERPKGSFSTLEIQRTEQGDSAMYLCASTPPGVSTDTQYFGPGTRLTVL.

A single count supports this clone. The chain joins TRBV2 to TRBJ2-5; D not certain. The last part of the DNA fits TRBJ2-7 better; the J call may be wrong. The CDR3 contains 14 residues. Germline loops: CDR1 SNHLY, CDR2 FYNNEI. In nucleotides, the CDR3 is TGTGCCAGCAGGGCGGCGGAGAGCTCCTACGAGCAGTACTTC. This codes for CASRAAESSYEQYF.

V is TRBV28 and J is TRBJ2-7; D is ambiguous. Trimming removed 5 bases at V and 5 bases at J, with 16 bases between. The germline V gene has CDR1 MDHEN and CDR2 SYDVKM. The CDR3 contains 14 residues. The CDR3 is CASSPSGEAHEQYF. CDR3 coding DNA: TGTGCCAGCAGTCCCTCGGGTGAGGCCCACGAGCAGTACTTC. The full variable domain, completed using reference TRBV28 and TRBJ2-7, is DVKVTQSSRYLVKRTGEKVFLECVQDMDHENMFWYRQDPGLGLRLIYFSYDVKMKEKGDIPEGYSVSREKKERFSLILESASTNQTSMYLCASSPSGEAHEQYFGPGTRLTVT.